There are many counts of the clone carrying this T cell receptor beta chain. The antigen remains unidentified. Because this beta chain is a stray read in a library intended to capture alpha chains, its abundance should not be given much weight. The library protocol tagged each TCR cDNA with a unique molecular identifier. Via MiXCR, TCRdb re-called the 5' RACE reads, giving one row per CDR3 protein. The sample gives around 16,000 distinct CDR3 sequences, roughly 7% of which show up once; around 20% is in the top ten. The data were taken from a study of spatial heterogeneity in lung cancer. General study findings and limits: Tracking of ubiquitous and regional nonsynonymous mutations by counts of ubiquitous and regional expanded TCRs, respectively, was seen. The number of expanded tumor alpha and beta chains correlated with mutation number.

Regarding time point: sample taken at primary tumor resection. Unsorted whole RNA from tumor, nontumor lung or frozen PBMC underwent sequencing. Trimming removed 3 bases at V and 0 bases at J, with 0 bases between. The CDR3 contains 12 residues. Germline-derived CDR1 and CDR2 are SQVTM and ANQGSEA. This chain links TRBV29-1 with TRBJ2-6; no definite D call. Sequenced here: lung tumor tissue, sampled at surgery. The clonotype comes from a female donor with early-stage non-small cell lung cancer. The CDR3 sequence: CSVDSGANVLTF. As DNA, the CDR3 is TGCAGCGTTGACTCTGGGGCCAACGTCCTGACTTTC.